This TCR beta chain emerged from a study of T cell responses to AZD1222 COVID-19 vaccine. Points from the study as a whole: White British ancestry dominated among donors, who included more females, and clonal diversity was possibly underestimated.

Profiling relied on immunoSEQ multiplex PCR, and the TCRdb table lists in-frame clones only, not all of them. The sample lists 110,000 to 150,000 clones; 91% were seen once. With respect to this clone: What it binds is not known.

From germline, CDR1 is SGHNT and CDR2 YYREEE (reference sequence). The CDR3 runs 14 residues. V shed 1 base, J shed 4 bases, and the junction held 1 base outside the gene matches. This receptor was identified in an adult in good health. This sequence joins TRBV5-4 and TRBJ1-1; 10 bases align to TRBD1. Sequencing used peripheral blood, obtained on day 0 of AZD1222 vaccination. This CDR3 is CASSLWDRGTEAFF. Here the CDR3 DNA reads TGTGCCAGCAGCTTGTGGGACAGGGGCACTGAAGCTTTCTTT.